The subject of this entry is one T cell receptor (beta chain). Antigen specificity is unknown. This sample was included in a study of long-term antiretroviral therapy in people with HIV. Study observations and caveats: Versus controls, repertoires in people with HIV had narrower CDR3 length ranges.

Germline V gene sequence: CDR1 SGHRS, CDR2 YFSETQ. V gave up 5 bases and J gave up 4 bases; unmatched junction bases: 17. CDR3 length: 19 residues. At the survey level, the v3.0 immunoSEQ assay was run. Using immunoSEQ multiplex PCR, the repertoire was profiled, and TCRdb retains in-frame clones only, with some absent. The table lists fewer than 10,000 clones, roughly four fifths of them singletons. The material sequenced was unsorted PBMCs, taken 1.8 years before starting antiretroviral therapy. The clonotype comes from a man in his forties with HIV. The chain uses TRBV5-1 and TRBJ2-1, with 11 nucleotides matching TRBD2. CDR3 coding DNA: TGCGCCAGCAGACCGGGACAGGCACCGGGACTAGCGGTTTACAATGAGCAGTTCTTC. Translating it yields CASRPGQAPGLAVYNEQFF.